Below are 4 T cell receptor beta chains sequenced from a single sample in a study of shared T cell receptors in the human thymus (dated by TCRdb to the early 2020s). To prepare the library, the immunoSEQ multiplex PCR assay was applied. TCRdb took this table from immuneACCESS and kept in-frame rearrangements with V and J called. Such tables lack part of the clones; where checked against another copy, unresolved V genes explain under half of the gap, and the rest is unexplained. Across this sample there are more than 550,000 clones, with around 87% seen only once. The top ten hold roughly 0.0086% of the sample. These data also featured in a second study, about human thymus T cells.

The source material was thymocytes. These receptors originate from a boy in the first two years of life with a congenital heart defect. Donor details come from another sample of the same person, matched by shared clones.

The chain is built from TRBV28 and TRBJ2-3, with TRBD1 matching over 8 bases. V lost 6 bases, J lost 5 bases, and 10 bases stayed unmatched. The CDR3 contains 15 residues. Germline-derived CDR1 and CDR2 are MDHEN and SYDVKM. The CDR3 bases are TGTGCCAGCAGGGGGTGGGACAGGTTGAGAGATACGCAGTATTTT. This sequence encodes CASRGWDRLRDTQYF.

The genes are TRBV5-4 and TRBJ2-3, with 7 bases matching TRBD2. Trimming cost V 4 bases and J 2 bases; bases outside gene matches: 10. This CDR3 has 16 amino acids. CDR1 and CDR2 from the germline V gene are SGHNT and YYREEE (reference sequence). The CDR3 loop is CASSTSGTTTTDTQYF. The DNA for the CDR3 is TGTGCCAGCAGCACCTCCGGGACTACAACCACAGATACGCAGTATTTT.

The rearrangement links TRBV11-2 to TRBJ2-7; 8 bases are a match to TRBD1. This CDR3 contains 15 residues. The trim removed 6 bases at V and 3 bases at J, leaving 10 bases unmatched. Germline CDR1 reads SGHAT; CDR2 reads FQNNGV. CDR3 sequence reads: CASSSGGTGNYEQYF. The CDR3 DNA reads TGTGCCAGCAGTTCCGGAGGGACAGGCAACTACGAGCAGTACTTC. Full variable domain (remainder filled in from reference TRBV11-2 and TRBJ2-7): EAGVAQSPRYKIIEKRQSVAFWCNPISGHATLYWYQQILGQGPKLLIQFQNNGVVDDSQLPKDRFSAERLKGVDSTLKIQPAKLEDSAVYLCASSSGGTGNYEQYFGPGTRLTVT.

The CDR3 DNA reads TGTGCCAGCAGCCCGGGGGGGGTCTACGAGCAGTACTTC. This encodes CASSPGGVYEQYF. The V call is TRBV7-9, the J call TRBJ2-7, with 8 bases fitting TRBD2. Trimming removed 5 bases from V and 3 bases from J; junction bases left unmatched: 3. Germline CDR1 and CDR2: SEHNR and FQNEAQ (reference sequence). The CDR3 is 13 amino acids. The full variable domain, with the rest looked up from reference TRBV7-9 and TRBJ2-7, is DTGVSQNPRHKITKRGQNVTFRCDPISEHNRLYWYRQTLGQGPEFLTYFQNEAQLEKSRLLSDRFSAERPKGSFSTLEIQRTEQGDSAMYLCASSPGGVYEQYFGPGTRLTVT.